Each of the 23 T cell receptor beta chains below was sequenced from the same sample in a study of blood T cell repertoires in COVID-19. Sequencing was performed with immunoSEQ multiplex PCR; in TCRdb, only in-frame clones are kept and a portion is missing. The repertoire has fewer than 150,000 clones, around 85% of them found once; the top ten carry around 5.5%. The specimen was peripheral blood. These receptors all come from a woman aged 55-69 years with COVID-19, enrolled during active disease.

The V call is TRBV19, the J call TRBJ2-5; the match to TRBD2 covers 8 bases. The CDR3 covers 17 residues. CDR1 is LNHDA, CDR2 SQIVND, per germline (reference sequence). The V gene end was trimmed by 2 bases and the J gene end by 0 bases; junction bases not matched to a gene: 8. This chain's CDR3 is CASSILGTSGYQETQYF. The DNA of the CDR3 is TGTGCCAGTAGTATATTAGGCACTAGCGGATACCAAGAGACCCAGTACTTC.

The V gene is TRBV27, the J gene TRBJ1-2; 8 positions agree with TRBD1. V lost 6 bases and J lost 7; bases outside the gene matches: 10. Per germline, CDR1 MNHEY and CDR2 SMNVEV (reference sequence). This CDR3 contains 14 residues. The CDR3 nucleotides are TGTGCCAGCAGCTTTGCAGGGGGCGTTCGTGGCTACACCTTC. Translating gives CASSFAGGVRGYTF.

This chain joins TRBV5-6 and TRBJ1-2; TRBD1 aligns across 9 bases. CDR1 and CDR2 (germline): SGHDT, YYEEEE. V trimming: 5 bases; J trimming: 5 bases; junction bases outside the gene matches: 16. The CDR3 extends over 17 amino acids. The chain's CDR3 is CASRQQGALEPPYGYTF. In DNA form, the CDR3 reads TGTGCCAGCAGACAACAGGGGGCCCTCGAACCACCATATGGCTACACCTTC.

This sequence joins TRBV6-5 and TRBJ1-2; 9 nucleotides align to TRBD1. CDR3 length: 14 residues. Germline CDR1 is MNHEY and CDR2 is SVGAGI. J gave up 6 bases and V 6 bases, and 8 bases lay outside the gene matches. The CDR3 reads CASSRGQGFNGYTF. The DNA for the CDR3 is TGTGCCAGCAGCCGAGGACAGGGGTTTAATGGCTACACCTTC.

This chain connects TRBV6-4 to TRBJ2-2; 9 bases are a match to TRBD1. With V trimmed by 3 bases and J by 5 bases, 1 base remained unmatched. CDR3 length equals 14 residues. Germline V gene lookup returns CDR1 MRHNA and CDR2 SNTAGT. The CDR3 DNA reads as TGTGCCAGCAGTGATGGACAGGGGACCGGGGAGCTGTTTTTT. It specifies CASSDGQGTGELFF.

This chain connects TRBV6-2 or TRBV6-3 to TRBJ2-5; possible D gene TRBD2, 6 bases. The CDR3 has 18 residues. The V gene lost 6 bases and the J gene lost 5 bases, with 28 bases spanning the gap. CDR1 and CDR2 from the germline V gene are MNHEY and SVGEGT. This CDR3 is CASSPRPRDSGLGETQYF. Written as DNA, the CDR3 is TGTGCCAGCAGCCCTCGACCCCGCGATTCGGGACTCGGGGAGACCCAGTACTTC.

The chain has TRBV3-1 (or the pseudogene TRBV3-2) and TRBJ1-6, with 7 bases matching TRBD1. Trimming removed 0 bases from V and 8 bases from J; junction bases left unmatched: 7. This CDR3 contains 16 residues. CDR1 LGHDT and CDR2 YNNKEL come from the germline V gene (reference sequence). The CDR3 here is CASSQDLDRPYSPLHF. CDR3 DNA sequence: TGTGCCAGCAGCCAAGATCTGGACAGGCCCTATTCACCCCTCCACTTT.

The chain joins TRBV6-2 or TRBV6-3 to TRBJ1-2, with D unclear. The CDR3 spans 13 residues. CDR1 is MNHEY and CDR2 is SVGEGT in the germline V gene. V lost 7 bases and J lost 8, with 17 bases in between. The CDR3 sequence: CASTPTGGWGYTF. The CDR3 nucleotides are TGTGCCAGCACCCCAACCGGTGGTTGGGGCTACACCTTC.

Here the CDR3 reads CASSPRLAGGPTSYNEQFF. The CDR3 DNA follows: TGCGCCAGCAGCCCACGGCTAGCGGGGGGGCCTACGTCCTACAATGAGCAGTTCTTC. The chain combines TRBV4-1 with TRBJ2-1; 12 bases are a match to TRBD2. Trimming took 4 bases from V and 1 from J; bases not matched to a gene: 11. The germline V gene has CDR1 MGHRA and CDR2 YSYEKL. The CDR3 contains 19 residues.

This rearrangement joins TRBV4-1 to TRBJ1-2; a weak D match, TRBD1 (5 bases). The CDR3 runs to 14 residues. Germline values: CDR1 MGHRA, CDR2 YSYEKL. V was clipped by 0 bases and J by 8 bases, with 13 bases between them. CDR3 bases: TGCGCCAGCAGCCAAGACTCAGGGCTTTGGGGCTACACCTTC. Translation gives CASSQDSGLWGYTF.

The J gene is TRBJ1-6, the V gene TRBV9, with unresolved D. Germline assignment: CDR1 SGDLS and CDR2 YYNGEE. The CDR3 has 16 residues. With 4 bases removed from V and 2 bases from J, the gap between germline ends came to 13 bases. The CDR3 sequence: CASSPSSYTYNSPLHF. The CDR3 coding sequence is TGTGCCAGCAGCCCTTCCAGTTACACCTATAATTCACCCCTCCACTTT.

The V call is TRBV4-2, the J call TRBJ2-1, with TRBD2 matching over 14 bases. The junction had 4 bases not matched to a gene; V was cut back by 3 bases and J by 3 bases. The CDR3 covers 17 residues. Germline lookup yields CDR1 LGHNA and CDR2 YNFKEQ. CDR3 region: CASSQMGLAGVYNEQFF. CDR3 bases: TGTGCCAGCAGCCAGATGGGACTAGCGGGGGTCTACAATGAGCAGTTCTTC.

The DNA of the CDR3 is TGTGCCAGCAGCCAATGGACAGGGAACACCGGGGAGCTGTTTTTT. Encoded protein: CASSQWTGNTGELFF. The gene calls are TRBV4-2 and TRBJ2-2; 7 positions agree with TRBD1. V lost 2 bases, J lost 1 base, and 1 base stayed unmatched. The CDR3 runs 15 residues. Germline values: CDR1 LGHNA, CDR2 YNFKEQ.

This chain links TRBV5-1 with TRBJ1-6; 8 nucleotides line up with TRBD1. The CDR3 loop spans 15 amino acids. Germline values: CDR1 SGHRS, CDR2 YFSETQ. V lost 0 bases to trimming and J lost 9 bases; unmatched junction nucleotides: 5. The CDR3: CASSLGQGKGSPLHF. The CDR3 bases are TGCGCCAGCAGCTTGGGACAGGGGAAGGGTTCACCCCTCCACTTT.

The genes are TRBV6-6 and TRBJ1-2; possible D gene TRBD1, 5 bases. The CDR3 runs to 13 residues. Trimming shortened V by 7 bases and J by 2 bases, and 11 bases separated the two germline ends. From germline, CDR1 is MNHNY and CDR2 SVGAGI (reference sequence). In nucleotides, the CDR3 is TGTGCCAGCATCGAAGCAGGGAACTATGGCTACACCTTC. Protein sequence: CASIEAGNYGYTF.

This rearrangement joins TRBV7-9 to TRBJ1-6, with 8 nucleotides matching TRBD1. This CDR3 is built from 19 residues. Trimming took 1 base from V and 7 from J; bases not matched to a gene: 15. Germline CDR1 reads SEHNR; CDR2 reads FQNEAQ (reference sequence). The CDR3 DNA sequence: TGTGCCAGCAGCTTAGTTTCTGGACAGGGAGGTTTTGTAAATTCACCCCTCCACTTT. This encodes CASSLVSGQGGFVNSPLHF.

The chain combines TRBV12-3 or TRBV12-4 with TRBJ2-1; D is perhaps TRBD1 (5 bases). V dropped 7 bases and J dropped 5 bases, with 12 bases sitting between them. The CDR3 loop spans 13 amino acids. CDR3 in amino acids: CASIQASHNEQFF. In DNA form, the CDR3 reads TGTGCCAGCATACAGGCCTCGCACAATGAGCAGTTCTTC.

This chain joins TRBV14 and TRBJ1-4; D not resolved. Looked up from germline, CDR1 is SGHDN and CDR2 is FVKESK. This CDR3 contains 16 residues. V lost 4 bases to trimming and J lost 1 base, with 13 bases between them. The CDR3 region is CASSPIPAGTNEKLFF. The CDR3 nucleotides read TGTGCCAGCAGCCCTATCCCCGCCGGAACTAATGAAAAACTGTTTTTT.

The chain joins TRBV21-1 to TRBJ1-2; the table calls TRBD1, which could not be checked here. TRBV21-1 constitutes a pseudogene. The CDR3 loop spans 15 amino acids. CDR3 sequence reads: CASSPGDRPIYGYTF. CDR3 bases: TGTGCCAGCAGCCCGGGGGACAGGCCGATCTATGGCTACACCTTC.

The genes are TRBV27 and TRBJ2-2; 12 nucleotides match TRBD2. V was clipped by 5 bases and J by 0 bases; unmatched bases: 13. The V gene's germline CDR1 is MNHEY and CDR2 SMNVEV (reference sequence). The CDR3 extends over 20 amino acids. The CDR3 sequence is CASSPRGGTSGLANTGELFF. Written as DNA, the CDR3 is TGTGCCAGCAGTCCAAGAGGTGGGACTAGCGGGCTGGCGAACACCGGGGAGCTGTTTTTT.

This clone was recorded once. The germline gene is not matched at one end of the junction; a read error may be the cause. V and J are TRBV12-3 or TRBV12-4 and TRBJ2-7; 10 nucleotides match TRBD1. The CDR3 runs 13 residues. The CDR3 DNA follows: TGTGCCAGCAGTTTAGGGCGACAGGGGGCGGGAGTGTTC. It translates to CASSLGRQGAGVF.

This chain uses TRBV6-6 with TRBJ1-1; 12 positions match TRBD1. J lost 0 bases, V lost 5 bases, and 7 bases had no gene match. CDR1 and CDR2 (germline): MNHNY, SVGAGI (reference sequence). The CDR3 runs 17 residues. The chain's CDR3 is CASSRDRGRGVNTEAFF. In DNA form, the CDR3 reads TGTGCCAGCAGTCGGGACAGGGGGCGGGGAGTGAACACTGAAGCTTTCTTT.

Written as DNA, the CDR3 is TGTGCCAGCAGCCCAAGTAACACCCCTCGAGGAGAAAAACTGTTTTTT. Its translation is CASSPSNTPRGEKLFF. V gene TRBV5-4 combines with J gene TRBJ1-4; D is undetermined. CDR3 length: 16 residues. V lost 4 bases, J lost 8 bases, and 21 bases lay in between. Germline loops: CDR1 SGHNT, CDR2 YYREEE (reference sequence). Using reference TRBV5-4 and TRBJ1-4 for the parts outside the CDR3, the full variable domain is ETGVTQSPTHLIKTRGQQVTLRCSSQSGHNTVSWYQQALGQGPQFIFQYYREEENGRGNFPPRFSGLQFPNYSSELNVNALELDDSALYLCASSPSNTPRGEKLFFGSGTQLSVL.